This T cell receptor beta chain was identified in a study of blood T cell repertoires in COVID-19. As for the study in general: PBMCs, B-cell-depleted T cells, or T cells were the source of the cDNA or gDNA that made up the material.

Original processing methods: Estimation of nucleated cell counts relied on the amplification of reference gene primers. Only in-frame clones appear in the TCRdb table, and some are missing; sequencing was by immunoSEQ multiplex PCR. Clonal size and the V and J genes are those of that table, whereas D and trimming came from the DNA. This sample carries approximately 110,000 clones, around 90% of them seen once, and the ten largest clones take 2.1%. The CDR3 has 13 residues. The germline gives CDR1 KGHDR, CDR2 SFDVKD. The V and J ends lost 5 bases and 4 bases respectively, with 7 bases between them. Patients at the Seattle site were enrolled during active infection and followed longitudinally.

The chain has TRBV24-1 and TRBJ2-2; perhaps TRBD2 as D (5 bases). The specimen sequenced was peripheral blood. The origin of this receptor is a man over 45 with COVID-19, enrolled during active disease. CDR3 protein: CATSAGTTGELFF. DNA of the CDR3: TGTGCCACCAGTGCGGGAACCACCGGGGAGCTGTTTTTT.